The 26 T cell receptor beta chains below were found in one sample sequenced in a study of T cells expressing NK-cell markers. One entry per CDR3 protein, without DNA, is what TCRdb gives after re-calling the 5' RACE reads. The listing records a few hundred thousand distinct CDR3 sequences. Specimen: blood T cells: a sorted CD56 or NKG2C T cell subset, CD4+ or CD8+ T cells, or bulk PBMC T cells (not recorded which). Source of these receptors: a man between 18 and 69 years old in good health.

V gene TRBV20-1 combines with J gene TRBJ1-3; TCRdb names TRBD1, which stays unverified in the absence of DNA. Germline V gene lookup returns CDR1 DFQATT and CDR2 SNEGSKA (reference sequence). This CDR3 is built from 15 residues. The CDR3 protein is CSADAPGAAGNTIYF.

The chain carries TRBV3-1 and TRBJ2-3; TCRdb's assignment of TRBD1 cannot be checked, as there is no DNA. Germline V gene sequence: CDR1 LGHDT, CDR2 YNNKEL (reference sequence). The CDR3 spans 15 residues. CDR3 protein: CASSHQGYHKDTQYF.

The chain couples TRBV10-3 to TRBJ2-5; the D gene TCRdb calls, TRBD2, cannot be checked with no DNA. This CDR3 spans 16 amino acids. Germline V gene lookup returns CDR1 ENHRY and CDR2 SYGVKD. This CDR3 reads CAISERLAGGGETQYF.

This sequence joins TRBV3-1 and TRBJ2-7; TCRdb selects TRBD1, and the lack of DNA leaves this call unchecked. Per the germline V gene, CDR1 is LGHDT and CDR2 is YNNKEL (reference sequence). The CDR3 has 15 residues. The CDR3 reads CASSQAWGGKNEQYF.

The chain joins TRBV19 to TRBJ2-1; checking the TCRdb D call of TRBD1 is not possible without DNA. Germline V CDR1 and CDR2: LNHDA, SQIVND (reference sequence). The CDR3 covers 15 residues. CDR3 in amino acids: CASFATGGPYNEQFF. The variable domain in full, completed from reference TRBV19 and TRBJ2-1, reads DGGITQSPKYLFRKEGQNVTLSCEQNLNHDAMYWYRQDPGQGLRLIYYSQIVNDFQKGDIAEGYSVSREKKESFPLTVTSAQKNPTAFYLCASFATGGPYNEQFFGPGTRLTVL.

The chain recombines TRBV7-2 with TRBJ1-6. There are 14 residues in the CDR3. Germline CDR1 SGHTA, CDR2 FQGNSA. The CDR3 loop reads CASSSDTIASPLHF.

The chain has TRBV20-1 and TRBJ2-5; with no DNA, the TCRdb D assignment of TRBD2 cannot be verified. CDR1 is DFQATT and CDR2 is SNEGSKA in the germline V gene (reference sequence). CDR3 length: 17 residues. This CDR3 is CSARGASGGPGVETQYF.

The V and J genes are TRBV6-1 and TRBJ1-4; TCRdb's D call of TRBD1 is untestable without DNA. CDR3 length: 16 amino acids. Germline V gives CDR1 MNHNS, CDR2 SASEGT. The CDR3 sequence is CASSAGTGFFNEKLFF.

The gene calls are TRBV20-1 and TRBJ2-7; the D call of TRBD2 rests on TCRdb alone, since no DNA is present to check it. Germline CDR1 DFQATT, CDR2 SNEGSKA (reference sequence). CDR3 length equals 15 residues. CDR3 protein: CSAIDGAQGPYEQYF.

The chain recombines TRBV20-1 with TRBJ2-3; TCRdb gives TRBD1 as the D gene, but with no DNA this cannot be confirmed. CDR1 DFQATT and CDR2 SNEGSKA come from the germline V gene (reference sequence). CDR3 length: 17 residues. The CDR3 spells CSASRTSGERVGDTQYF.

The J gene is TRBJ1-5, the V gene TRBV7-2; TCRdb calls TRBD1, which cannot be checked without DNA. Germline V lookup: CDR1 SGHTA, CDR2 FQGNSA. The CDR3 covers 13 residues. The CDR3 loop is CASSKDRAQPQHF.

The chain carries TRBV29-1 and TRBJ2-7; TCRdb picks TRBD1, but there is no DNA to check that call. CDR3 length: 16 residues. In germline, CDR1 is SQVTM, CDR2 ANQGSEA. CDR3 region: CSVEDCGGRSSYEQYF.

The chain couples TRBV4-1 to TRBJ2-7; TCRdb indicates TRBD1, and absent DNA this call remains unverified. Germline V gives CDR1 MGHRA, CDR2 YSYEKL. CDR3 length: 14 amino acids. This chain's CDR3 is CASSQLTSGNEQYF.

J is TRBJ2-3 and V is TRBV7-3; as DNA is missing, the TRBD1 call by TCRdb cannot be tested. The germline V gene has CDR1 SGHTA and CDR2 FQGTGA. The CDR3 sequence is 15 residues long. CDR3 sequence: CASAPGGGRRDTQYF.

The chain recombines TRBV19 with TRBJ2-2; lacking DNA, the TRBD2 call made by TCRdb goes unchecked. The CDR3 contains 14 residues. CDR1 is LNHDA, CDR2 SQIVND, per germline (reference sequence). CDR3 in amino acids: CASTPRRLSGELFF.

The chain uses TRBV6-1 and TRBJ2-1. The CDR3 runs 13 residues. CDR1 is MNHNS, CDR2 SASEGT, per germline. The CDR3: CASRAGLYNEQFF.

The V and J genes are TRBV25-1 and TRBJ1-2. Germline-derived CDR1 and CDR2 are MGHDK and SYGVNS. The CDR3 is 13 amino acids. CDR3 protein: CASREGGWNGYTF.

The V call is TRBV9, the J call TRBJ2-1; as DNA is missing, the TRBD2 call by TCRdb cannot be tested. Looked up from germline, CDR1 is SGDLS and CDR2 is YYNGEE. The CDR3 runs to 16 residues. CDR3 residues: CASSVGVGTSGGKQFF.

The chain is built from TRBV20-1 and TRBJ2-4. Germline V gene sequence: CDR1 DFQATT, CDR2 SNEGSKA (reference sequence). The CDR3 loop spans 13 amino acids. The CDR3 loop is CSARMDAKNIQYF.

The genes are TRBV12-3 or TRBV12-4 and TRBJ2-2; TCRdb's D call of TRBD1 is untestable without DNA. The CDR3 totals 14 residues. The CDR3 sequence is CASSVLRGLGELFF.

CDR3 loop: CSATRTGDGSSGYTF. The rearrangement links TRBV20-1 to TRBJ1-2; the D gene TCRdb calls, TRBD1, cannot be checked with no DNA. The CDR3 consists of 15 residues. Germline lookup yields CDR1 DFQATT and CDR2 SNEGSKA (reference sequence).

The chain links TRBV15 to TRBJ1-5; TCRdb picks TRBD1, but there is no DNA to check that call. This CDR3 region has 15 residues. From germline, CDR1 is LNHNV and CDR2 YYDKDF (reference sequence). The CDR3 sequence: CATSRDRGPNQPQHF.

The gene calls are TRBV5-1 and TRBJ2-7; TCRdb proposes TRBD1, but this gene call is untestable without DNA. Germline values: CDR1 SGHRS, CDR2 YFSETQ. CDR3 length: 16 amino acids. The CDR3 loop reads CASSQIPDSAGAKQYF.

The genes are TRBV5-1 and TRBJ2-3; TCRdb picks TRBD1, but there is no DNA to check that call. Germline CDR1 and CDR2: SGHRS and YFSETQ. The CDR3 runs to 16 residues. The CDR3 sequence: CASSLAGQMRADTQYF.

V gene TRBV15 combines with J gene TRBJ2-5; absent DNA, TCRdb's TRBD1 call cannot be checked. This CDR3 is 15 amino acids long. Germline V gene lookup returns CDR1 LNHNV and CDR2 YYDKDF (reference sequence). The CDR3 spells CATSRDRGGQETQYF.

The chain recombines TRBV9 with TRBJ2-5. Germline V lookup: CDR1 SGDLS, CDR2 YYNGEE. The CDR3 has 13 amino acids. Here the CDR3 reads CASSIGYQETQYF.